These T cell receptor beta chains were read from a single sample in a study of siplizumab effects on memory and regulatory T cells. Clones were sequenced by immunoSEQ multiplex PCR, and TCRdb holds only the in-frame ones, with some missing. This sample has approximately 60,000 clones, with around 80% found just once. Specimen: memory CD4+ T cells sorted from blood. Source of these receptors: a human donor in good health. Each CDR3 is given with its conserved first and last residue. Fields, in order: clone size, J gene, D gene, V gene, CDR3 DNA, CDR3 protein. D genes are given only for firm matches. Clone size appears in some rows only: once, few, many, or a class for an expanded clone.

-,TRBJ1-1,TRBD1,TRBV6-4,TGTGCCAGCAGTGCCACAGGGGGAGGTACTGAAGCTTTCTTT,CASSATGGGTEAFF
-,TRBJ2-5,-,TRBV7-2,TGTGCCAGCAGCTTAGAGCGTTGGGGAGAGACCCAGTACTTC,CASSLERWGETQYF
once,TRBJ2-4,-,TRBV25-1,TGTGCCAGCACTACTAGCAGGGGTGGAAACATTCAGTACTTC,CASTTSRGGNIQYF
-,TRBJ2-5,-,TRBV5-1,TGCGCCAGCAGCGGAGGGGGGCGAGCGGCGTACCAAGAGACCCAGTACTTC,CASSGGGRAAYQETQYF
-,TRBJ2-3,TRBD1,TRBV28,TGTGCCAGCCCCCCTGGACAGGAGCCAAATACGCAGTATTTT,CASPPGQEPNTQYF
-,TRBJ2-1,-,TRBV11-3,TGTGCCAGCAGCCCTAGGGGTGTGGGGTACGAGCAGTTCTTC,CASSPRGVGYEQFF
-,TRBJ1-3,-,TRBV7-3,TGTGCCAGCAGCTTCCTACGGAGCTCTGGAAACACCATATATTTT,CASSFLRSSGNTIYF
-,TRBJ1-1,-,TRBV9,TGTGCCAGCAGCGTAGGGTTGGTGGGGGTAGACACTGAAGCTTTCTTT,CASSVGLVGVDTEAFF
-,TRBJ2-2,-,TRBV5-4,TGTGCCAGCAGGGCCACCGGGGAGCTGTTTTTT,CASRATGELFF
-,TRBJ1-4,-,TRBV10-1,TGCGCCAGCTGGGGCAGGTTAATGAAAAACTTTTTT,CASWGRLMKNFF
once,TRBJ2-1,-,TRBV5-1,TGCGCCAGCAGCTTGGCCTGGGGTTCGGGTGAGCAGTTCTTC,CASSLAWGSGEQFF
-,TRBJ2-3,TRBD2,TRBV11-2,TGTGCCAGCAGCTTGCTCCCCCCGGGACTAGCGGAGAGCACAGATACGCAGTATTTT,CASSLLPPGLAESTDTQYF
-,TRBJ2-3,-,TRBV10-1,TGCGCCAGCAGTGTTAGCTTCTCCACAGATACGCAGTATTTT,CASSVSFSTDTQYF
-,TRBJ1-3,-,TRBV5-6,TGTGCCAGCAGCTTTGGACAGGGAAACACCATATATTTT,CASSFGQGNTIYF
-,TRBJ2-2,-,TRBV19,TGTGCCAGTAGTATGTCCTCGCAGGCGAACACCGGGGAGCTGTTTTTT,CASSMSSQANTGELFF
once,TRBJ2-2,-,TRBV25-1,TGTGCCAGCAGTGAATATCTGGGGACCGGGGAGCTGTTTTTT,CASSEYLGTGELFF
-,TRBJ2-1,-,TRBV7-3,TGTGCCAGCAGCTTTGACCCGTTAGCGGACTACAATGAGCAGTTCTTC,CASSFDPLADYNEQFF